What follows describes a single T cell receptor beta chain. Clones were read by immunoSEQ multiplex PCR, and TCRdb kept only the in-frame ones, dropping some. The sample has more than 130,000 clones, about 91% seen once. These data originate in a study of cytomegalovirus exposure and HLA in healthy donors. Trimming stripped 0 bases from V and 0 bases from J, with 9 bases between. The CDR3 extends over 16 amino acids. Germline V gives CDR1 SGHTA, CDR2 FQGNSA. The chain is built from TRBV7-2 and TRBJ2-1; possible D gene TRBD1, 6 bases. The sample comprised PBMCs. The clonotype originates from a woman younger than 30 in good health and CMV-seropositive. The CDR3 sequence is CASSLADSPSYNEQFF. The CDR3 DNA follows: TGTGCCAGCAGCTTAGCGGACAGTCCCTCCTACAATGAGCAGTTCTTC.